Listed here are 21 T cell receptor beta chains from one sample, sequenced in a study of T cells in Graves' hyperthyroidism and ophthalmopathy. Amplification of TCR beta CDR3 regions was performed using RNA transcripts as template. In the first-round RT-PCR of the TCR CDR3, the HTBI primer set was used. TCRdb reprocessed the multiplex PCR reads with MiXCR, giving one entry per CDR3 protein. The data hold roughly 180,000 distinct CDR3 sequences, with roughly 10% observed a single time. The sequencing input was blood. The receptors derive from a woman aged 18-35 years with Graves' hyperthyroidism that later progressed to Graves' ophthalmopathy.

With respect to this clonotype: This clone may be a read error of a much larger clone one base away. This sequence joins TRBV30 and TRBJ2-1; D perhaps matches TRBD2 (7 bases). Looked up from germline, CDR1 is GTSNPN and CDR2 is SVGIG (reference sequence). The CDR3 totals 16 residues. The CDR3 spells CARSTRLMGGRNEQFF. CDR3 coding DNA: TGTGCCCGGAGTACCCGCCTAATGGGGGGGCGGAATGAGCAGTTCTTC. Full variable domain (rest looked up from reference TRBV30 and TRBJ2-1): SQTIHQWPATLVQPVGSPLSLECTVEGTSNPNLYWYRQAAGRGLQLLFYSVGIGQISSEVPQNLSASRPQDRQFILSSKKLLLSDSGFYLCARSTRLMGGRNEQFFGPGTRLTVL.

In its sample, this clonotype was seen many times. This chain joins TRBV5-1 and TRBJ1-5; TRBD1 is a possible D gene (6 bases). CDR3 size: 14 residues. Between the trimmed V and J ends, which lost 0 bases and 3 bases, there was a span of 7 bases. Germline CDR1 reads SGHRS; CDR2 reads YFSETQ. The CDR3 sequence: CASSLGGHNQPQHF. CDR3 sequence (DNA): TGCGCCAGCAGCTTGGGGGGGCACAATCAGCCCCAGCATTTT.

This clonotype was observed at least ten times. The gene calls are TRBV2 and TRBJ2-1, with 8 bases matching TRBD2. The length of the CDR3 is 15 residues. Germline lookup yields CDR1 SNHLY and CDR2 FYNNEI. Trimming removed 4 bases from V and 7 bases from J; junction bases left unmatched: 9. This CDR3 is CASSAISGAVNEQFF. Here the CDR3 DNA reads TGTGCCAGCAGTGCAATTAGCGGGGCCGTAAATGAGCAGTTCTTC.

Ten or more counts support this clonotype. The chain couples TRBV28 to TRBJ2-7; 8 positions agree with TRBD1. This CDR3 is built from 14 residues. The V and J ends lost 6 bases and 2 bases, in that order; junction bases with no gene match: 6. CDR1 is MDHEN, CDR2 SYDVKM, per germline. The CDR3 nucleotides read TGTGCCAGCAGCCCGATGACAGGGGCCTACGAGCAGTACTTC. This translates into CASSPMTGAYEQYF. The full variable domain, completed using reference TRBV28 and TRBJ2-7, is DVKVTQSSRYLVKRTGEKVFLECVQDMDHENMFWYRQDPGLGLRLIYFSYDVKMKEKGDIPEGYSVSREKKERFSLILESASTNQTSMYLCASSPMTGAYEQYFGPGTRLTVT.

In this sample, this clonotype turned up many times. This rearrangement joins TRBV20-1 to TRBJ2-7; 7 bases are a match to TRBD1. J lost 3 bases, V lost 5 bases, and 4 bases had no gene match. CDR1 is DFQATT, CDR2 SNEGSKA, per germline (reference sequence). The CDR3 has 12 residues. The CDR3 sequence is CSAGSGGYEQYF. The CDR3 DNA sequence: TGCAGTGCTGGATCAGGGGGCTACGAGCAGTACTTC.

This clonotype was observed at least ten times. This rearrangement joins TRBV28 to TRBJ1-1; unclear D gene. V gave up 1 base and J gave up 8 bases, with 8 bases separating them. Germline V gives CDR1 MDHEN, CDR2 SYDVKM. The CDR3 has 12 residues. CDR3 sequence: CASSLFGGEAFF. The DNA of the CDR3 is TGTGCCAGCAGTTTATTTGGTGGAGAAGCTTTCTTT.

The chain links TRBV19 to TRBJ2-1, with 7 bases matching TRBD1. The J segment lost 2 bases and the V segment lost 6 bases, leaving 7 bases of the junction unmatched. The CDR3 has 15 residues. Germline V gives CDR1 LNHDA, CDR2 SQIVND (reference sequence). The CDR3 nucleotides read TGTGCCAGTAGCCCCACAGGGGATCCCTACAATGAGCAGTTCTTC. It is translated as CASSPTGDPYNEQFF.

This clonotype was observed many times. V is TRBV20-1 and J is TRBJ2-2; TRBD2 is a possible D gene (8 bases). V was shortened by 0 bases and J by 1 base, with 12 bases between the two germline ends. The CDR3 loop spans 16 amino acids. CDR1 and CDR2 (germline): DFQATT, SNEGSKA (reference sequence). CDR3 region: CSARDSGTENTGELFF. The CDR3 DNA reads TGCAGTGCTAGAGATAGCGGGACAGAGAACACCGGGGAGCTGTTTTTT.

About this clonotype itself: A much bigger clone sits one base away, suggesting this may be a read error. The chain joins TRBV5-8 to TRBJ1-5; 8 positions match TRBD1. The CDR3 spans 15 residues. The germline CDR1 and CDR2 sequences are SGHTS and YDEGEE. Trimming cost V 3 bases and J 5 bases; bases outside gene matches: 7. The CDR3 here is CASSSGDRSHQPQHF. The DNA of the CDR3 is TGTGCCAGCAGCTCGGGGGACAGGAGCCATCAGCCCCAGCATTTT. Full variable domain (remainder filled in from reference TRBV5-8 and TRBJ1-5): EAGVTQSPTHLIKTRGQQATLRCSPISGHTSVYWYQQALGLGLQFLLWYDEGEERNRGNFPPRFSGRQFPNYSSELNVNALELEDSALYLCASSSGDRSHQPQHFGDGTRLSIL.

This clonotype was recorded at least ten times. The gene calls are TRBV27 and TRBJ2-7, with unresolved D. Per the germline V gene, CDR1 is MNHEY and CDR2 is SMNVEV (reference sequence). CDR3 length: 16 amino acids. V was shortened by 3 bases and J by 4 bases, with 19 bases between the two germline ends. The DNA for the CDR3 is TGTGCCAGCAGTTTCTTAAGGGCACCTGGTCAGTACGAGCAGTACTTC. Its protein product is CASSFLRAPGQYEQYF.

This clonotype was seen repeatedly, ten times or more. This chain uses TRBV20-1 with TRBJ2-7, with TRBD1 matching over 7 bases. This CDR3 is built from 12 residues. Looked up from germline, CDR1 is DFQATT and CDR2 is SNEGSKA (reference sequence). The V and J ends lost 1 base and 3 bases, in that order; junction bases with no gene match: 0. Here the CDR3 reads CSARGDSYEQYF. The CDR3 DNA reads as TGCAGTGCTAGAGGGGACAGCTACGAGCAGTACTTC.

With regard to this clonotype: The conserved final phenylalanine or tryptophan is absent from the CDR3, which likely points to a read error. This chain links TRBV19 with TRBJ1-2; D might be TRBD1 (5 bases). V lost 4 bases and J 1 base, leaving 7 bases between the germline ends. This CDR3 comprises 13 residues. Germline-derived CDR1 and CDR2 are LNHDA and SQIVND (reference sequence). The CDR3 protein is CASSRQGNYGYTV. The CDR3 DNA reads TGTGCCAGTAGTAGGCAGGGTAACTATGGCTACACCGTC.

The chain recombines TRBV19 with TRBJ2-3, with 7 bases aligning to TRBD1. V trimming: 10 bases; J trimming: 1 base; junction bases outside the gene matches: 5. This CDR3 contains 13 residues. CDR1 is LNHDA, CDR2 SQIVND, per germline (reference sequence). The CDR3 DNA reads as TGTGCCACCGGACAGGTTGGCACAGATACGCAGTATTTT. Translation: CATGQVGTDTQYF.

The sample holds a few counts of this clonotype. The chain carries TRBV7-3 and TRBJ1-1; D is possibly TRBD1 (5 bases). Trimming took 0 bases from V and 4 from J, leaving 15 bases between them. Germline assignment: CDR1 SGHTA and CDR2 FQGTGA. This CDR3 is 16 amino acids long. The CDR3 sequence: CASSLTFPGCCTEAFF. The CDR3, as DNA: TGTGCCAGCAGCTTAACGTTTCCAGGGTGTTGCACTGAAGCTTTCTTT.

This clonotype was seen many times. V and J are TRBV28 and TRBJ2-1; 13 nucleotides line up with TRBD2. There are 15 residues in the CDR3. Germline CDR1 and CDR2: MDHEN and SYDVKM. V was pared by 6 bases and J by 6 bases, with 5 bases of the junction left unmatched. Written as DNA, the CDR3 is TGTGCCAGCAGCGAACTAGCGGGAGGGGCCAATGAGCAGTTCTTC. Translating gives CASSELAGGANEQFF.

CDR3 amino acids: CASSLWTSGGLGDTQYF. CDR3 DNA: TGTGCCAGCAGCCTGTGGACTAGCGGGGGTCTGGGAGATACGCAGTATTTT. The V call is TRBV5-6, the J call TRBJ2-3; 13 bases are shared with TRBD2. The CDR3 is 17 amino acids. Germline-derived CDR1 and CDR2 are SGHDT and YYEEEE. J gave up 5 bases and V 4 bases, and 10 bases lay outside the gene matches.

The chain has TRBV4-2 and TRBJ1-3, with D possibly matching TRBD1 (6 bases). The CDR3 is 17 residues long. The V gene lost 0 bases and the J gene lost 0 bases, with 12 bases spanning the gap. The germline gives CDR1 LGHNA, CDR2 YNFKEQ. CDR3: CASSQDRGGVSGNTIYF. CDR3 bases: TGTGCCAGCAGCCAAGATCGAGGGGGGGTCTCTGGAAACACCATATATTTT.

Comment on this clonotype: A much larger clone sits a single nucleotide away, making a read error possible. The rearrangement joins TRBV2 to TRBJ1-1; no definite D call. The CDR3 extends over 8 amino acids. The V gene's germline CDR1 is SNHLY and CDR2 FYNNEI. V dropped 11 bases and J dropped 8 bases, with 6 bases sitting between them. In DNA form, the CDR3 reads TGTGCCTGGGGAGAAGCTTTCTTT. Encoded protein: CAWGEAFF.

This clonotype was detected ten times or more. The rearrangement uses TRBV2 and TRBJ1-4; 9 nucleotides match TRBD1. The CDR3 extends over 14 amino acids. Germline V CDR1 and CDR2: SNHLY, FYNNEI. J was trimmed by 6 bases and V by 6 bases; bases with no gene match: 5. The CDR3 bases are TGTGCCAGCAGCGACGACAGGGGGGATGAAAAACTGTTTTTT. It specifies CASSDDRGDEKLFF.

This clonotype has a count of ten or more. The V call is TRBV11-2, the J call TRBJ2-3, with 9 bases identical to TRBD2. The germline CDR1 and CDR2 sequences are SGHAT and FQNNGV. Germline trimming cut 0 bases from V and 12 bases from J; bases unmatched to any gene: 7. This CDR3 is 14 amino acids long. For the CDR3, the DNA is TGTGCCAGCAGCTTAGATCCCAGCGGGGGGAATCAGTATTTT. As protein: CASSLDPSGGNQYF. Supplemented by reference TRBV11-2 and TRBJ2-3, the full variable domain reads EAGVAQSPRYKIIEKRQSVAFWCNPISGHATLYWYQQILGQGPKLLIQFQNNGVVDDSQLPKDRFSAERLKGVDSTLKIQPAKLEDSAVYLCASSLDPSGGNQYFGPGTRLTVL.

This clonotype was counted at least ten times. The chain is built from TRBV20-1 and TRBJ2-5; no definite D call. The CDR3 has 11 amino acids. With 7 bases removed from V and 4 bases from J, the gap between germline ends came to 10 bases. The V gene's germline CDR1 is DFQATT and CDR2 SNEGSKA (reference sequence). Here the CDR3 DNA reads TGCAGTGGATGGATCTCAGAGACCCAGTACTTC. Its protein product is CSGWISETQYF.